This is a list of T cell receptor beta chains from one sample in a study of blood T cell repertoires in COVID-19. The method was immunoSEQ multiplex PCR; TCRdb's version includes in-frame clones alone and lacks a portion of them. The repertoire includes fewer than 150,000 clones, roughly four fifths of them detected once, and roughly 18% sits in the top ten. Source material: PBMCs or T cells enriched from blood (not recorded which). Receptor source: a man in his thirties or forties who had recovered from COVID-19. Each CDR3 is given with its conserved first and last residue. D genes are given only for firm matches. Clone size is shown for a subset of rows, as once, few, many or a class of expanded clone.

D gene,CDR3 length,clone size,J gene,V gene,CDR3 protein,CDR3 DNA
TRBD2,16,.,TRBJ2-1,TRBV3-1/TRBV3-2,CASSQGGSGRLNEQFF,TGTGCCAGCAGCCAAGGCGGCAGCGGGAGACTGAATGAGCAGTTCTTC
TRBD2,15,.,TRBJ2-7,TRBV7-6,CASSLGASGSSEQYF,TGTGCCAGCAGCTTAGGGGCTAGCGGGAGTAGCGAGCAGTACTTC
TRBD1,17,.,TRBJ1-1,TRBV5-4,CASSGIYGQGTITEAFF,TGTGCCAGCAGCGGGATTTACGGACAGGGGACGATAACTGAAGCTTTCTTT
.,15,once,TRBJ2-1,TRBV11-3,CASSPSSSAYNEQFF,TGTGCCAGCAGCCCCTCGAGCTCCGCCTACAATGAGCAGTTCTTC
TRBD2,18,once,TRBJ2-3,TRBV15,CATSITAGGRPTTDTQYF,TGTGCCACCAGCATTACGGCGGGGGGGCGTCCCACTACAGATACGCAGTATTTT
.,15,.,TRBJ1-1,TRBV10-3,CAILNPVSTTTEAFF,TGTGCCATCCTAAACCCAGTTAGTACTACCACTGAAGCTTTCTTT
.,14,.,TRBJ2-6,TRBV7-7,CAVGRGSGANVLTF,TGTGCCGTAGGAAGGGGGTCCGGGGCCAACGTCCTGACTTTC
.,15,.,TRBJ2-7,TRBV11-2,CASSQSGTGPYEQYF,TGTGCCAGCAGCCAAAGCGGTACAGGGCCCTACGAGCAGTACTTC
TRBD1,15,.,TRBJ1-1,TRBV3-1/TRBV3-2,CASSLTDRGHTEAFF,TGTGCCAGCAGCCTAACAGACAGGGGCCACACTGAAGCTTTCTTT
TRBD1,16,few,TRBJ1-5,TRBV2,CASSEIMGQGSQPQHF,TGTGCCAGCAGTGAAATTATGGGACAGGGTTCGCAGCCCCAGCATTTT
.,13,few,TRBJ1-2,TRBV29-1,CSVDATVDYGYTF,TGCAGCGTTGACGCGACAGTTGACTATGGCTACACCTTC
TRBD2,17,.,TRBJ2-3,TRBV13,CASSEGTSGRAVDTQYF,TGTGCCAGCAGCGAAGGGACTAGCGGGAGGGCAGTAGATACGCAGTATTTT
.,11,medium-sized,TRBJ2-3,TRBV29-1,CSVELASTQYF,TGCAGCGTTGAACTAGCAAGTACGCAGTATTTT
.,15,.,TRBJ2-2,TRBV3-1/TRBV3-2,CASSQVVGAGGELFF,TGTGCCAGCAGCCAAGTTGTGGGCGCGGGCGGGGAGCTGTTTTTT
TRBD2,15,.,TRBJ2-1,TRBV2,CASTTGLAGADEQFF,TGTGCCAGCACAACGGGACTAGCGGGAGCCGATGAGCAGTTCTTC
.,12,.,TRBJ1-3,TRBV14,CASTTGGNTIYF,TGTGCCAGCACCACCGGTGGAAACACCATATATTTT
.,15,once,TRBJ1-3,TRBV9,CASSAWGDSGNTIYF,TGTGCCAGCAGCGCGTGGGGCGATTCTGGAAACACCATATATTTT
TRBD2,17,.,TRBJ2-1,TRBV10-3,CAISESVGRGDHNEQFF,TGTGCCATCAGTGAGTCGGTTGGGCGGGGGGACCACAATGAGCAGTTCTTC
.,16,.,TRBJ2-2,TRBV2,CASSEITPPNTGELFF,TGTGCCAGCAGTGAGATAACTCCCCCGAACACCGGGGAGCTGTTTTTT
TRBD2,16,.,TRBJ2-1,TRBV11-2,CASSLIAGGTYNEQFF,TGTGCCAGCAGCCTGATAGCGGGAGGGACCTACAATGAGCAGTTCTTC
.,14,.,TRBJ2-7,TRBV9,CASSVDTNRYEQYF,TGTGCCAGCAGCGTAGACACAAATCGCTACGAGCAGTACTTC
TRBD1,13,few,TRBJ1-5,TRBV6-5,CASNRGPYQPQHF,TGTGCCAGCAACAGGGGGCCGTATCAGCCCCAGCATTTT
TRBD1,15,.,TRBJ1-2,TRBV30,CAWSVRAGGNYGYTF,TGTGCCTGGAGTGTAAGGGCAGGGGGAAACTATGGCTACACCTTC
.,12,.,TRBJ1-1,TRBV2,CASHQGWTEAFF,TGTGCCAGCCATCAGGGGTGGACTGAAGCTTTCTTT
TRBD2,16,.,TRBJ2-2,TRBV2,CASSPGTSGNTGELFF,TGTGCCAGCAGTCCCGGGACTAGCGGGAACACCGGGGAGCTGTTTTTT
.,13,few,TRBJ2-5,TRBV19,CASSEDIQETQYF,TGTGCCAGTAGCGAGGACATCCAAGAGACCCAGTACTTC
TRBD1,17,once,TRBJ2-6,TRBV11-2,CASSTRDRGSGANVLTF,TGTGCCAGCAGCACTCGGGACAGGGGTTCTGGGGCCAACGTCCTGACTTTC
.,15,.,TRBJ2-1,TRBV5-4,CASSLGGSAYNEQFF,TGTGCCAGCAGCTTGGGTGGGAGCGCCTACAATGAGCAGTTCTTC
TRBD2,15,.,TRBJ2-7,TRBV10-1,CASSDSAGGLGEQYF,TGCGCCAGCAGTGACTCCGCGGGAGGCCTCGGGGAGCAGTACTTC
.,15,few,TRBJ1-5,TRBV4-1,CASSQDSAGPQPQHF,TGCGCCAGCAGCCAAGATTCCGCGGGGCCACAGCCCCAGCATTTT